This T cell receptor (beta chain) was captured in a study of vaccination and CD4 T cells after COVID-19. Trimming took off 2 bases at V and 1 base at J, with 9 bases between the two ends. The CDR3 covers 14 residues. Comment on this clonotype: Its antigen is currently unknown.

Sample treatment: roughly 11-day PBMC culture with coronavirus spike peptide pools or control peptides (ViraFEST assay). The Oncomine TCR Beta short-read assay generated sequence data from the DNA of cultured CD4+ T cells. TCRdb redid the calling of the PCR reads with MiXCR, one entry per CDR3 protein. The repertoire has around 10,000 distinct CDR3 sequences, 64% of them found once; the top ten carry about a third. The V call is TRBV5-7, the J call TRBJ2-5; D remains unclear. TRBV5-7 is treated as an ORF (open reading frame) with a function not yet certain. The clonotype was recovered from a human donor who had recovered from COVID-19. Source material: CD4+ T cells from blood, cultured in vitro. This chain's CDR3 is CASSFGISQETQYF. The CDR3 region has the DNA TGTGCCAGCAGCTTTGGTATAAGCCAAGAGACCCAGTACTTC.